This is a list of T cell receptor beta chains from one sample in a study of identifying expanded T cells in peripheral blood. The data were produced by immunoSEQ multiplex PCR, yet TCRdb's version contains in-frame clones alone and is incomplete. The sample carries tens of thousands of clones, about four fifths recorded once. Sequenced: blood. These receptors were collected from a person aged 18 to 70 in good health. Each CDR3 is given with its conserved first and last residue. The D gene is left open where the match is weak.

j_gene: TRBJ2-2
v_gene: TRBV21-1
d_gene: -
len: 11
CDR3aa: CASPGARELFF

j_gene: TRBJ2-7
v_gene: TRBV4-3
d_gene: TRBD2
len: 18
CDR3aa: CASSQGLAGVTGNNEQYF

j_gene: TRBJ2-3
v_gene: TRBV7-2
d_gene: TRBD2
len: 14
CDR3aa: CASRTSGSTDTQYF

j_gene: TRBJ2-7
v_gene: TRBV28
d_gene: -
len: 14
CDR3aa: CATRAQGLQNEQYF

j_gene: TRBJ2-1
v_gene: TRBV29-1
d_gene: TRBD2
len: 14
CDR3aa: CSAQGLAGNNEQFF

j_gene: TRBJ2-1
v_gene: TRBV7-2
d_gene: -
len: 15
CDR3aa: CASSQVGRSYNEQFF

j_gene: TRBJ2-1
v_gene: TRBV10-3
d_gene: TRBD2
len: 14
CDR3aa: CAISSGSQYNEQFF

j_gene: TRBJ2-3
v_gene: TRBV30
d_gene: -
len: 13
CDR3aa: CAWSVLRTDTQYF

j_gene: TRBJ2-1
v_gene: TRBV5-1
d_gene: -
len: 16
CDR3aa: CASSLAGTGNHNEQFF

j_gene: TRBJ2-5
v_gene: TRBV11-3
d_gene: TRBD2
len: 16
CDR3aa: CASSPGLAGSEETQYF

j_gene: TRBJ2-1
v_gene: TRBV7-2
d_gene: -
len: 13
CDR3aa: CASSAWAGGEQFF

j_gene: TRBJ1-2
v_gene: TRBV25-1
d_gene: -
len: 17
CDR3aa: CASSDLLGEAPWEGYTF

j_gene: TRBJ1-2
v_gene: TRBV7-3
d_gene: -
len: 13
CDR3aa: CASAPGQNYGYTF

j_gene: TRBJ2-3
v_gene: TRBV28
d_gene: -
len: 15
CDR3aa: CASSLDMGRTDTQYF

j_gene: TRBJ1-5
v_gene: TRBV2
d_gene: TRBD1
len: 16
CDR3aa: CASSSDRGLINQPQHF

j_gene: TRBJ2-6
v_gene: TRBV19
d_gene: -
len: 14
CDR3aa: CASSIGSGANVLTF

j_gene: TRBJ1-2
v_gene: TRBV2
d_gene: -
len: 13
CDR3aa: CASSEEVGNGYTF

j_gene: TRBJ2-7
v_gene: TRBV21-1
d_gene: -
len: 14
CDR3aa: CASTSDRGLYEQYF

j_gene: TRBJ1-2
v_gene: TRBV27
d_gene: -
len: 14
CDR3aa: CANSLYPGSDGYTF

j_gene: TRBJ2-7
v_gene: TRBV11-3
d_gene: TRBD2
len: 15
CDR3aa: CASSLDHLAGYEQYF

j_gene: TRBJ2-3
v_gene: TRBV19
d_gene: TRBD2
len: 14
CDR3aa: CASSITGGADTQYF

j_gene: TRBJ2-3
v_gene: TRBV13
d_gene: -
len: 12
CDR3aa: CASSTGTDTQYF

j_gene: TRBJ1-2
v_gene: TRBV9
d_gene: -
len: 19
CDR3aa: CASSVATDVGGGYGLGYTF

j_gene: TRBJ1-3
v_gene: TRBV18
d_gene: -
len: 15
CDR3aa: CASSPDLISGNTIYF

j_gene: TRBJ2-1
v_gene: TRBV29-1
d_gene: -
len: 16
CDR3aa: CSVEGVRTGVHNEQFF

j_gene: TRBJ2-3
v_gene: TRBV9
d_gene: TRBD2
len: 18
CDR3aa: CASSAGLAGVGVTDTQYF